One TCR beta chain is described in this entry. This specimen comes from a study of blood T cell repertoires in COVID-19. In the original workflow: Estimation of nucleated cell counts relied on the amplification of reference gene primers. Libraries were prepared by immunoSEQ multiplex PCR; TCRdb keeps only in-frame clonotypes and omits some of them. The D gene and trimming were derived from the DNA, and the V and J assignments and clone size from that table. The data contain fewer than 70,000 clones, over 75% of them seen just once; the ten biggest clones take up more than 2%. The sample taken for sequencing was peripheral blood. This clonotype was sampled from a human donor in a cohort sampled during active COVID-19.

Here the CDR3 DNA reads TGTGCCAGCAGTTACTCCAGGGGCATCGATCAGCCCCAGCATTTT. It encodes CASSYSRGIDQPQHF. The chain is built from TRBV6-6 and TRBJ1-5; D is possibly TRBD1 (6 bases). The CDR3 runs 15 residues. Germline CDR1 reads MNHNY; CDR2 reads SVGAGI (reference sequence). V shed 0 bases and J shed 5 bases, with 11 bases lying between them.